The TCR beta chain described here comes from a study of CD4 T cells in relation to SARS-CoV-2 and coronaviruses. About the study: Convalescent patients were about eight males and a handful of females; two were Hispanic. The restricting HLA molecule for shared crossreactive spike epitopes was mapped. Study outcomes and limitations: This crossreactivity analysis covered spike protein alone, no other viral proteins.

The V and J ends lost 0 bases and 0 bases, in that order; junction bases with no gene match: 1. This CDR3 spans 15 amino acids. CDR1 and CDR2 from the germline V gene are LGHNA and YSLEER. A word on this clone: The antigen is not known.

Naive and memory CD4+ T cells were cultured with CEF, then survey-sequenced. Some clones are missing from TCRdb's copy, which holds only in-frame ones; the method was immunoSEQ multiplex PCR. Of about 36,000 clones listed, about 86% are singletons. The sequencing sample was made of naive CD4+ T cells from PBMCs, cultured in vitro. Sample subset: naive CD4+ T cells isolated by negative enrichment. This clonotype was sampled from an adult with COVID-19. This chain joins TRBV4-3 and TRBJ2-7; 8 bases fit TRBD2. The CDR3 spells CASSQELADSYEQYF. Here the CDR3 DNA reads TGCGCCAGCAGCCAAGAACTAGCGGACTCCTACGAGCAGTACTTC.